A selection of T cell receptor beta chains follows, all from one sample in a study of OX40 agonist ivuxolimab in advanced cancers. The table came from immunoSEQ multiplex PCR; TCRdb's copy has only in-frame clones and leaves some out. The table lists tens of thousands of clones, roughly four fifths of them singletons. This sample comprised CD4+ or CD8+ T cells sorted from blood, obtained in a trial of the OX40 agonist ivuxolimab. Receptors originate from an adult with an advanced solid tumor such as melanoma, head and neck, liver or kidney cancer. Each CDR3 is given with its conserved first and last residue. A D gene is named only where the DNA matches it firmly. Clone size is shown for a subset of rows, as once, few, many or a class of expanded clone.

J | D | V | size | CDR3 | DNA
TRBJ2-7 | NA | TRBV7-2 | NA | CASSLVGVGEQYF | TGTGCCAGCAGCTTAGTGGGGGTTGGGGAGCAGTACTTC
TRBJ2-5 | NA | TRBV7-9 | NA | CASSSASRVPKYQETQYF | TGTGCCAGCAGTTCAGCATCCCGGGTCCCAAAATACCAAGAGACCCAGTACTTC
TRBJ1-2 | NA | TRBV10-3 | NA | CAIRAFDTYGYTF | TGTGCCATCAGAGCCTTCGACACCTATGGCTACACCTTC
TRBJ2-3 | NA | TRBV30 | NA | CAWSVSAHLQYF | TGTGCCTGGAGTGTAAGTGCTCATCTGCAGTATTTT
TRBJ1-1 | NA | TRBV30 | once | CAWRSKVRRDAAFF | TGTGCCTGGAGGTCTAAAGTTAGGAGAGACGCCGCTTTCTTT
TRBJ2-2 | TRBD1 | TRBV6-6 | NA | CASSSRDRAYGGELFF | TGTGCCAGCAGTTCCCGGGACAGGGCTTATGGCGGGGAGCTGTTTTTT
TRBJ1-4 | NA | TRBV6-1 | NA | CATSYGVGEKLFF | TGTGCCACCTCCTACGGGGTTGGTGAAAAACTGTTTTTT
TRBJ1-2 | TRBD1 | TRBV5-6 | NA | CASSLEQGVAGYTF | TGTGCCAGCAGCTTGGAGCAGGGGGTTGCTGGCTACACCTTC
TRBJ1-1 | NA | TRBV15 | few | CATSRASGRNTEAFF | TGTGCCACCAGCAGAGCCTCAGGGAGGAACACTGAAGCTTTCTTT
TRBJ1-3 | TRBD1 | TRBV7-9 | NA | CASSPQGYSGNTIYF | TGTGCCAGCAGCCCACAGGGGTACTCTGGAAACACCATATATTTT
TRBJ2-3 | NA | TRBV5-1 | NA | CASSLRESSSTDTQYF | TGCGCCAGCAGCTTGAGAGAGTCCTCTAGCACAGATACGCAGTATTTT
TRBJ2-3 | NA | TRBV5-4 | once | CASSLTGGSTDTQYF | TGTGCCAGCAGCTTGACCGGGGGTAGCACAGATACGCAGTATTTT
TRBJ1-4 | NA | TRBV5-1 | NA | CASSATQGHEEKLFF | TGCGCCAGCAGCGCCACACAGGGCCATGAGGAAAAACTGTTTTTT
TRBJ2-5 | NA | TRBV15 | NA | CATSRDPPGQGETQYF | TGTGCCACCAGCAGAGATCCCCCAGGGCAGGGAGAGACCCAGTACTTC
TRBJ2-7 | NA | TRBV18 | NA | CASSPGGAGSYEQYF | TGTGCCAGCTCACCAGGAGGGGCAGGCTCCTACGAGCAGTACTTC
TRBJ2-1 | NA | TRBV9 | NA | CASSGDTGNYNEQFF | TGTGCCAGCAGCGGGGACACCGGCAATTACAATGAGCAGTTCTTC
TRBJ2-2 | TRBD2 | TRBV19 | NA | CATSQRGGIGELFF | TGTGCCACAAGCCAGCGGGGGGGCATCGGGGAGCTGTTTTTT
TRBJ1-6 | NA | TRBV11-2 | few | CASSLVVSYNSPLHF | TGTGCCAGCAGCTTAGTAGTCTCCTATAATTCACCCCTCCACTTT
TRBJ2-3 | TRBD1 | TRBV19 | once | CASIDRVADTQYF | TGTGCCAGTATCGACAGGGTCGCAGATACGCAGTATTTT
TRBJ1-6 | TRBD1 | TRBV11-2 | NA | CASSRGTVGSPLHF | TGTGCCAGCAGCCGTGGGACAGTAGGTTCACCCCTCCACTTT
TRBJ2-3 | TRBD1 | TRBV7-9 | NA | CASSSADRGLGTQYF | TGTGCCAGCAGCTCGGCGGACAGGGGCTTGGGTACGCAGTATTTT
TRBJ1-2 | NA | TRBV5-6 | NA | CASSLASGYTF | TGTGCCAGCAGCTTGGCCTCGGGCTACACCTTC
TRBJ1-2 | NA | TRBV6-1 | NA | CASSEQTTVSNYGYTF | TGTGCCAGCAGTGAACAGACGACAGTTTCTAACTATGGCTACACCTTC
TRBJ1-1 | NA | TRBV29-1 | few | CSVVGLGGTEAFF | TGCAGCGTTGTAGGGCTCGGTGGCACTGAAGCTTTCTTT
TRBJ2-1 | NA | TRBV6-5 | NA | CASSTTVGHEQFF | TGTGCCAGCAGCACGACCGTAGGCCATGAGCAGTTCTTC
TRBJ2-7 | NA | TRBV4-1 | NA | CASSQESTLLGEQYF | TGCGCCAGCAGCCAAGAATCGACTTTGCTGGGCGAGCAGTACTTC
TRBJ2-6 | NA | TRBV15 | NA | CATSKDRGSGANVLTF | TGTGCCACCAGCAAAGATAGGGGGTCTGGGGCCAACGTCCTGACTTTC
TRBJ2-7 | NA | TRBV19 | NA | CASSMGGYEQYF | TGTGCCAGTAGTATGGGAGGCTACGAGCAGTACTTC
TRBJ1-1 | TRBD1 | TRBV19 | NA | CASSIGGTASNTEAFF | TGTGCCAGTAGTATAGGCGGGACAGCTTCGAACACTGAAGCTTTCTTT
TRBJ2-2 | NA | TRBV6-1 | NA | CASSEMRELFF | TGTGCCAGCAGTGAAATGCGGGAGCTGTTTTTT
TRBJ1-6 | NA | TRBV19 | NA | CASSMMSGTTPRYSPLHF | TGTGCCAGTAGTATGATGTCGGGGACGACCCCCAGATATTCACCCCTCCACTTT
TRBJ2-2 | NA | TRBV2 | NA | CATRTARRSTGELFF | TGTGCCACTCGGACAGCGCGGAGGAGCACCGGGGAGCTGTTTTTT
TRBJ2-5 | NA | TRBV5-1 | NA | CASSLGQSQETQYF | TGCGCCAGCAGCTTGGGACAGTCCCAAGAGACCCAGTACTTC
TRBJ1-2 | NA | TRBV21-1 | NA | CASSNRGVHGTVPYGYTF | TGTGCCAGCAGCAACCGAGGGGTCCACGGGACAGTGCCCTATGGCTACACCTTC
TRBJ1-2 | TRBD1 | TRBV19 | NA | CASSTGGAGYTF | TGTGCCAGTAGTACAGGGGGAGCGGGCTACACCTTC
TRBJ2-3 | NA | TRBV6-5 | few | CASRIPGLDTQYF | TGTGCCAGCAGGATCCCAGGGTTAGATACGCAGTATTTT
TRBJ2-2 | NA | TRBV7-8 | once | CASSLFRDRGTGELFF | TGTGCCAGCAGCTTGTTCCGGGACCGGGGCACCGGGGAGCTGTTTTTT
TRBJ1-1 | TRBD1 | TRBV6-1 | NA | CASSEKRGRGQNTEAFF | TGTGCCAGCAGTGAAAAACGAGGAAGGGGGCAGAACACTGAAGCTTTCTTT
TRBJ2-1 | NA | TRBV7-2 | few | CASSLLAGGDYEQFF | TGTGCCAGCAGCTTATTGGCAGGGGGGGACTATGAGCAGTTCTTC
TRBJ2-2 | TRBD2 | TRBV7-8 | NA | CASSPVGAGGFGELFF | TGTGCCAGCAGCCCTGTCGGGGCGGGGGGCTTCGGGGAGCTGTTTTTT
TRBJ2-1 | TRBD1 | TRBV10-1 | NA | CASSHRGLYNEQFF | TGCGCCAGCAGCCACAGGGGGCTCTACAATGAGCAGTTCTTC
TRBJ1-1 | NA | TRBV10-3 | many | CAISESTGFGVYTEAFF | TGTGCCATCAGTGAGTCTACCGGGTTCGGGGTCTACACTGAAGCTTTCTTT
TRBJ2-3 | NA | TRBV10-3 | NA | CAISESDFTDTQYF | TGTGCCATCAGTGAGTCTGATTTCACAGATACGCAGTATTTT
TRBJ2-1 | TRBD2 | TRBV2 | NA | CASSEEGLAGRGREQFF | TGTGCCAGCAGTGAAGAGGGGCTAGCGGGGCGGGGTAGGGAGCAGTTCTTC
TRBJ2-3 | TRBD1 | TRBV19 | NA | CASSITGDPSDTQYF | TGTGCCAGTAGTATTACAGGGGACCCCTCAGATACGCAGTATTTT